This TCR beta chain was sequenced during a study of OX40 agonist ivuxolimab in advanced cancers. The overall study: Ivuxolimab is a fully human IgG2 antibody that activates OX40 (CD134). Study-level results: Undetermined was the antigen specificity of the expanded peripheral T cells. Compared with CD4+, CD8+ T cells on average had more expanded clones. People who partly responded at 0.1-3.0 mg/kg had some of the least clonal expansion seen.

The repertoire was sequenced with immunoSEQ multiplex PCR; TCRdb's copy has only in-frame clones and lacks some. The sample lists approximately 80,000 clones, roughly 87% occurring once. Points on this clone: Its antigen is unidentified.

CDR3 length equals 16 residues. Germline CDR1 is MNHNY and CDR2 is SVGAGI (reference sequence). Unmatched junction bases numbered 8, after V lost 4 bases and J lost 5 bases. The chain is built from TRBV6-6 and TRBJ2-3, with 11 bases matching TRBD2. This TCR was recovered from an adult with an advanced solid tumor such as melanoma, head and neck, liver or kidney cancer. Sequenced here: CD4+ or CD8+ T cells sorted from blood, sampled in a trial of the OX40 agonist ivuxolimab. Written as DNA, the CDR3 is TGTGCCAGCAGTTTAGTAGCGGGGGGGCGTGTAGATACGCAGTATTTT. This encodes CASSLVAGGRVDTQYF.